The 19 T cell receptor beta chains presented below share a single source sample, sequenced in a study of cytomegalovirus exposure and HLA in healthy donors. Amplification used 60 Vbeta primers and 13 Jbeta primers. This table comes from immunoSEQ multiplex PCR, and its TCRdb copy is limited to in-frame clones, with some not included. The sample has approximately 95,000 clones; around 81% are singletons. The sequencing input was PBMCs. The receptors stem from a woman aged 70-85 years in good health and CMV-seropositive.

This clone was found a few times. The chain joins TRBV4-3 to TRBJ1-3; TRBD1 matches 8 bases. V was clipped by 1 base and J by 3 bases; unmatched bases: 8. From germline, CDR1 is LGHNA and CDR2 YSLEER. CDR3 length: 17 amino acids. CDR3 coding DNA: TGCGCCAGCAGCCAAGGACATACAGGGGGGCTTGGAAACACCATATATTTT. Protein sequence: CASSQGHTGGLGNTIYF.

A note on this clone: At one end the junction does not follow the germline gene, possibly because of a read error. The chain has TRBV7-9 and TRBJ1-1; TRBD1 might be the D (5 bases). Germline lookup yields CDR1 SEHNR and CDR2 FQNEAQ (reference sequence). The CDR3 covers 19 residues. The CDR3 coding sequence is TGTTCCAGCAGCTTAGCATCGGTTAGGGGTCGTTTGACCAACACTGAAGCTTTCTTT. It codes for CSSSLASVRGRLTNTEAFF.

V is TRBV5-4 and J is TRBJ2-1; no clear D gene. Trimming shortened V by 0 bases and J by 3 bases, and 16 bases separated the two germline ends. Germline V CDR1 and CDR2: SGHNT, YYREEE (reference sequence). This CDR3 spans 17 amino acids. The CDR3 loop is CASSLAIGGQIYNEQFF. CDR3 in DNA: TGTGCCAGCAGCTTGGCTATTGGTGGGCAGATCTACAATGAGCAGTTCTTC.

The chain recombines TRBV15 with TRBJ2-1, with 11 bases that match TRBD2. Trimming removed 3 bases from V and 4 bases from J; junction bases left unmatched: 2. This CDR3 contains 15 residues. Germline V lookup: CDR1 LNHNV, CDR2 YYDKDF (reference sequence). The CDR3: CATSRASGGYNEQFF. In nucleotides, the CDR3 is TGTGCCACCAGCAGGGCTAGCGGGGGGTACAATGAGCAGTTCTTC. Combining the CDR3 with reference TRBV15 and TRBJ2-1 gives the whole variable domain DAMVIQNPRYQVTQFGKPVTLSCSQTLNHNVMYWYQQKSSQAPKLLFHYYDKDFNNEADTPDNFQSRRPNTSFCFLDIRSPGLGDTAMYLCATSRASGGYNEQFFGPGTRLTVL.

A single count supports this clone. The chain links TRBV5-4 to TRBJ2-3; the D is unclear. V dropped 3 bases and J dropped 6 bases, with 5 bases sitting between them. Per the germline V gene, CDR1 is SGHNT and CDR2 is YYREEE (reference sequence). CDR3 length: 11 amino acids. CDR3 coding DNA: TGTGCCAGCAGCTCCTCCGATACGCAGTATTTT. This encodes CASSSSDTQYF.

V and J are TRBV18 and TRBJ2-6; TRBD1 matches 9 bases. The V gene end was trimmed by 4 bases and the J gene end by 0 bases; junction bases not matched to a gene: 13. The CDR3 totals 20 residues. Germline V CDR1 and CDR2: KGHSH, LQKENI. This CDR3 reads CASSLIPPGTGISGANVLTF. CDR3 DNA: TGTGCCAGCTCACTAATACCACCAGGGACAGGGATCTCTGGGGCCAACGTCCTGACTTTC.

The chain combines TRBV9 with TRBJ2-7, with D unclear. Germline assignment: CDR1 SGDLS and CDR2 YYNGEE. The CDR3 is made up of 15 amino acids. Trimming left V 4 bases short and J 2 bases short, with 16 bases between. The CDR3: CASSPGYASTYEQYF. The CDR3 DNA is TGTGCCAGCAGCCCCGGGTATGCCTCTACCTACGAGCAGTACTTC. Filled out from reference TRBV9 and TRBJ2-7, the complete variable domain reads DSGVTQTPKHLITATGQRVTLRCSPRSGDLSVYWYQQSLDQGLQFLIQYYNGEERAKGNILERFSAQQFPDLHSELNLSSLELGDSALYFCASSPGYASTYEQYFGPGTRLTVT.

The J gene is TRBJ2-3, the V gene TRBV7-9; D remains ambiguous. Deletions cut 7 bases from V and 3 bases from J, with 5 bases between. CDR1 is SEHNR and CDR2 is FQNEAQ in the germline V gene (reference sequence). This CDR3 region has 11 residues. The CDR3 region is CASTQTDTQYF. The CDR3 DNA sequence: TGTGCCAGCACCCAAACAGATACGCAGTATTTT.

The chain combines TRBV5-1 with TRBJ2-7, with a weak D call TRBD1 (5 bases). CDR1 SGHRS and CDR2 YFSETQ come from the germline V gene. The CDR3 has 12 residues. Trimming shortened V by 1 base and J by 6 bases, and 8 bases separated the two germline ends. This CDR3 is CASSLQGGEQYF. The CDR3 nucleotides read TGCGCCAGCAGCTTGCAGGGCGGCGAGCAGTACTTC.

To note about this clone: A junction end diverges from the germline sequence, so it may reflect a read error. The chain has TRBV7-9 and TRBJ2-7, with TRBD2 identical over 9 bases. The CDR3 extends over 17 amino acids. The germline V gene encodes CDR1 SEHNR and CDR2 FQNEAQ (reference sequence). The CDR3 region has the DNA TGTTCCAGCAGCTTAGTTGTTTTGACTAGCGGTACCGATCAGCAGTACTTC. Translating it yields CSSSLVVLTSGTDQQYF.

The CDR3 is CASGLVNGELFF. Here the CDR3 DNA reads TGTGCTAGTGGTTTGGTTAATGGGGAGCTGTTTTTT. V usage is TRBV12-5 and J usage is TRBJ2-2; D ambiguous. Germline assignment: CDR1 LGHNT and CDR2 FRNRAP. Trimming pared 0 bases from V and 8 bases from J, leaving 4 bases between. The CDR3 length is 12 residues.

The chain links TRBV30 to TRBJ1-5; TRBD1 agrees at 8 bases. Looked up from germline, CDR1 is GTSNPN and CDR2 is SVGIG (reference sequence). V trimming: 0 bases; J trimming: 6 bases; junction bases outside the gene matches: 10. The CDR3 covers 16 residues. The CDR3 sequence is CAWSVNGRGQTQPQHF. Written as DNA, the CDR3 is TGTGCCTGGAGTGTAAATGGCAGGGGGCAGACTCAGCCCCAGCATTTT. Looking up the rest from reference TRBV30 and TRBJ1-5 gives the full variable domain: SQTIHQWPATLVQPVGSPLSLECTVEGTSNPNLYWYRQAAGRGLQLLFYSVGIGQISSEVPQNLSASRPQDRQFILSSKKLLLSDSGFYLCAWSVNGRGQTQPQHFGDGTRLSIL.

Of note for this clone: The same CDR3 arises from other DNA sequences in this sample as well. V usage is TRBV7-2 and J usage is TRBJ2-7; D is uncertain. The CDR3 extends over 14 amino acids. Germline CDR1 is SGHTA and CDR2 is FQGNSA. Trimming stripped 2 bases from V and 5 bases from J, with 13 bases between. CDR3 region: CASSLKLSRNEQYF. The DNA of the CDR3 is TGTGCCAGCAGCTTAAAACTAAGTAGGAACGAGCAGTACTTC.

The chain uses TRBV13 and TRBJ2-6; a possible D gene is TRBD1 (6 bases). V lost 5 bases and J lost 2, with 10 bases in between. CDR3 length equals 15 residues. Germline V gene sequence: CDR1 PRHDT, CDR2 FYEKMQ (reference sequence). The chain's CDR3 is CASSVQGPGANVLTF. The CDR3 coding sequence is TGTGCCAGCAGCGTACAGGGCCCTGGGGCCAACGTCCTGACTTTC.

The chain couples TRBV28 to TRBJ2-7; D call uncertain. Trimming shortened V by 2 bases and J by 3 bases, and 11 bases separated the two germline ends. CDR1 and CDR2 from the germline V gene are MDHEN and SYDVKM. This CDR3 spans 14 amino acids. In DNA, the CDR3 is TGTGCCAGCAGTTTAGGCCAGAGGATCTACGAGCAGTACTTC. This codes for CASSLGQRIYEQYF.

To note about this clone: The same CDR3 can be traced to other DNA sequences in this sample. The J gene is TRBJ2-4, the V gene TRBV7-9; TRBD2 agrees at 7 bases. V shed 5 bases and J 3 bases; nucleotides not matched to a gene: 7. Germline CDR1 and CDR2: SEHNR and FQNEAQ (reference sequence). This CDR3 has 15 residues. The CDR3 nucleotides read TGTGCCAGCAGCCTAGGAGGGAGGGACAAAAACATTCAGTACTTC. The encoded protein is CASSLGGRDKNIQYF.

This chain uses TRBV7-6 with TRBJ2-3; 9 bases match TRBD2. This CDR3 has 19 amino acids. The J segment lost 5 bases and the V segment lost 1 base, leaving 16 bases of the junction unmatched. The germline gives CDR1 SGHVS, CDR2 FNYEAQ. CDR3 DNA: TGTGCCAGCAGCTTAGGGTTCGCGGCGGGAGGGCCTTCGGGAGATACGCAGTATTTT. Residues: CASSLGFAAGGPSGDTQYF.

A remark on this clone: This CDR3 fails to terminate in the conserved phenylalanine or tryptophan, so it likely reflects a read error. No DNA is shown, since the ends of the CDR3 on it are uncertain; the CDR3 is the one TCRdb lists. This sequence joins TRBV7-3 and TRBJ2-7; TRBD1, the D gene given by the table, was not confirmed from the DNA. CDR1 is SGHTA, CDR2 FQGTGA, per germline. Both ends counted, the CDR3 spans 10 residues. Here the CDR3 reads CASSLPGTGL.

This clone was picked up one time. V is TRBV28 and J is TRBJ2-1, with 8 bases matching TRBD2. Germline trimming cut 6 bases from V and 5 bases from J; bases unmatched to any gene: 6. Per the germline V gene, CDR1 is MDHEN and CDR2 is SYDVKM. This CDR3 is 14 amino acids long. The CDR3 DNA reads as TGTGCCAGCAGCCCCCAGCGGGAGAACAATGAGCAGTTCTTC. Protein: CASSPQRENNEQFF.